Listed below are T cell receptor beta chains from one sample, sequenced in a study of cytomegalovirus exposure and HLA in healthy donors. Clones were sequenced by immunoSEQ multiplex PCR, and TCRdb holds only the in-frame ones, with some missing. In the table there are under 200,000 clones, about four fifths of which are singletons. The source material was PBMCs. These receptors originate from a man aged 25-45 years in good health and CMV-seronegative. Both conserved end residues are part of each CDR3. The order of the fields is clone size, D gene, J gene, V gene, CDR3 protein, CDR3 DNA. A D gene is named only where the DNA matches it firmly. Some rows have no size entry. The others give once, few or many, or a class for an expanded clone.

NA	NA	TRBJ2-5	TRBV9	CASSPRGQETQYF	TGTGCCAGCAGCCCGCGGGGACAAGAGACCCAGTACTTC
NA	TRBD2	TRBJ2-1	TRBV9	CASSVDAGGGEQFF	TGTGCCAGCAGCGTGGACGCGGGGGGGGGTGAGCAGTTCTTC
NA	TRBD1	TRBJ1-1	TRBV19	CASSTQTGQGPNTEAFF	TGTGCCAGTAGTACCCAAACCGGACAGGGCCCGAACACTGAAGCTTTCTTT
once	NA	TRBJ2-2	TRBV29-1	CSVVQASNTGELFF	TGCAGCGTTGTACAGGCTTCGAACACCGGGGAGCTGTTTTTT
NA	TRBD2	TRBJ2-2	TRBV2	CASGLAGVPGELFF	TGTGCCAGCGGACTAGCGGGGGTCCCCGGGGAGCTGTTTTTT
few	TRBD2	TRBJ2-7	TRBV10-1	CASPIGAGFEQYF	TGCGCCAGCCCTATTGGAGCGGGGTTCGAGCAGTACTTC
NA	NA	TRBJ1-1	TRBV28	CASREGRTEAFF	TGTGCCAGCAGAGAGGGTCGAACTGAAGCTTTCTTT
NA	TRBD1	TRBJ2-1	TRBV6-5	CASSYSSDRGNEQFF	TGTGCCAGCAGTTACTCATCGGACAGGGGAAATGAGCAGTTCTTC
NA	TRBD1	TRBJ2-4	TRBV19	CASSTGTGYEGAKNIQYF	TGTGCCAGTAGTACCGGGACAGGGTACGAGGGAGCCAAAAACATTCAGTACTTC
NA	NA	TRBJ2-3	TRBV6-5	CASSYLDGLNTQYF	TGTGCCAGCAGTTACTTAGACGGACTAAATACGCAGTATTTT
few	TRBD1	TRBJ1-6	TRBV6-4	CASSDSRTGNSPLHF	TGTGCCAGCAGTGACTCGAGGACAGGGAATTCACCCCTCCACTTT
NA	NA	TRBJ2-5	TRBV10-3	CAISEGRGWETQYF	TGTGCCATCAGTGAAGGGCGGGGTTGGGAGACCCAGTACTTC
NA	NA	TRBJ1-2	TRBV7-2	CASSRTPGDYGYTF	TGTGCCAGCAGCCGGACACCGGGAGACTATGGCTACACCTTC
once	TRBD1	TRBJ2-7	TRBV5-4	CASSSGQAIYEQYF	TGTGCCAGCAGCTCCGGACAGGCGATCTACGAGCAGTACTTC
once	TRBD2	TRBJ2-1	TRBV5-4	CASSLGVAGNEQFF	TGTGCCAGCAGCTTAGGAGTAGCGGGAAATGAGCAGTTCTTC
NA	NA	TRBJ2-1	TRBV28	CASSLLAGYNEQFF	TGTGCCAGCAGTTTATTGGCGGGATACAATGAGCAGTTCTTC
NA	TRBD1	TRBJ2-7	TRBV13	CASSLGGQGLYEQYF	TGTGCCAGCAGCTTAGGAGGACAGGGACTTTACGAGCAGTACTTC
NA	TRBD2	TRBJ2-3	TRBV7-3	CASSLGLANTDTQYF	TGTGCCAGCAGCCTCGGACTAGCGAACACAGATACGCAGTATTTT
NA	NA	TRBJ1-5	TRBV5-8	CASSKILIRQPQHF	TGTGCCAGCAGTAAAATTCTTATCCGGCAGCCCCAGCATTTT
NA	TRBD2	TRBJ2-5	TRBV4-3	CASSPLPTSGLQETQYF	TGCGCCAGCAGCCCGCTCCCGACTAGCGGCCTCCAAGAGACCCAGTACTTC
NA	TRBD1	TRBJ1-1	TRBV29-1	CSVPSRQGKTEAFF	TGCAGCGTTCCTTCTAGACAGGGGAAGACTGAAGCTTTCTTT
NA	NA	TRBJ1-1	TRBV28	CASSSPVHTEAFF	TGTGCCAGCAGCTCCCCCGTACATACTGAAGCTTTCTTT